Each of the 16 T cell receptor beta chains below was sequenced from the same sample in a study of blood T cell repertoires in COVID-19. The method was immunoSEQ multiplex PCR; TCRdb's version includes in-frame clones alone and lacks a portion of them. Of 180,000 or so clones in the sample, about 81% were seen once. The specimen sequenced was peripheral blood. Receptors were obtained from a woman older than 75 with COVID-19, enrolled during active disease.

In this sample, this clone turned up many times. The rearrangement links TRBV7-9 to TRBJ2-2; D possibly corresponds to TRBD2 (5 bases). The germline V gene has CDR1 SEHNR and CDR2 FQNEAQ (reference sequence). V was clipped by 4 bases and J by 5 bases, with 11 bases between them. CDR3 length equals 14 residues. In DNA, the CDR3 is TGTGCCAGCAGCTCGTCGAGGAGGACCGGGGAGCTGTTTTTT. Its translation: CASSSSRRTGELFF.

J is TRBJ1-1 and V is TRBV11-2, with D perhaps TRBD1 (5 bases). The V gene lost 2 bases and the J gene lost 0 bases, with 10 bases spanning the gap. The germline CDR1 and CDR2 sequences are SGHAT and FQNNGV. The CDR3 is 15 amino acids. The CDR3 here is CASSLQGGMNTEAFF. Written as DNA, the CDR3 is TGTGCCAGCAGCTTACAGGGAGGGATGAACACTGAAGCTTTCTTT.

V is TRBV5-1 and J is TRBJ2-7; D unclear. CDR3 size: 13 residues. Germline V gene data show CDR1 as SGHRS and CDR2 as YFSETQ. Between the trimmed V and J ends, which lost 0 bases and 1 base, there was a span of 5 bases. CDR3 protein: CASSLGVSYEQYF. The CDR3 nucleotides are TGCGCCAGCAGCTTGGGCGTATCCTACGAGCAGTACTTC.

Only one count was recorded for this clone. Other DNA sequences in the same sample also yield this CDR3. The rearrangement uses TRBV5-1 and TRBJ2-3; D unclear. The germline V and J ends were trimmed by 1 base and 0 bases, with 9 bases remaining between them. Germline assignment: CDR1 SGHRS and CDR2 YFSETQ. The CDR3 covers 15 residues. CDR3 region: CASSLSVASTDTQYF. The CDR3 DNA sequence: TGCGCCAGCAGCTTGTCCGTGGCTAGCACAGATACGCAGTATTTT. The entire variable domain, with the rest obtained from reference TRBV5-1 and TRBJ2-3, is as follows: KAGVTQTPRYLIKTRGQQVTLSCSPISGHRSVSWYQQTPGQGLQFLFEYFSETQRNKGNFPGRFSGRQFSNSRSEMNVSTLELGDSALYLCASSLSVASTDTQYFGPGTRLTVL.

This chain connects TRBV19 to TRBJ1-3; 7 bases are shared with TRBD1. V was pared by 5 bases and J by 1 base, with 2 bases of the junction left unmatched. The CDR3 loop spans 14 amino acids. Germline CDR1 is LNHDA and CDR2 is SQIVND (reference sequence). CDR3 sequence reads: CASSRDRSGNTIYF. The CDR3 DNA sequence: TGTGCCAGTAGTCGGGACAGATCTGGAAACACCATATATTTT.

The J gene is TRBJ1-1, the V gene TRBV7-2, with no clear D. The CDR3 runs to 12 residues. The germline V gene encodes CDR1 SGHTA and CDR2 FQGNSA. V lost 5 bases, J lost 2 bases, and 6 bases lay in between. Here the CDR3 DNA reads TGTGCCAGCAGCCTTTTAAACACTGAAGCTTTCTTT. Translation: CASSLLNTEAFF.

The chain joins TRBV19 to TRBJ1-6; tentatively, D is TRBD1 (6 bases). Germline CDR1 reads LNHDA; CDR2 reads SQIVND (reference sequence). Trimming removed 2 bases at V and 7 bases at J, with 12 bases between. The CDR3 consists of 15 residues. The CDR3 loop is CASSINPGVNSPLHF. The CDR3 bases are TGTGCCAGTAGTATAAACCCAGGGGTCAATTCACCCCTCCACTTT.

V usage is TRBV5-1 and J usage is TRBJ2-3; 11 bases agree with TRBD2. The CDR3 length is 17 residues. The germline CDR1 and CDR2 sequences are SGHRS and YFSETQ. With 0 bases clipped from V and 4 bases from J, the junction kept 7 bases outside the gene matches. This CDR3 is CASSLEPGLAASDTQYF. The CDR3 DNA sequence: TGCGCCAGCAGCTTGGAACCGGGACTAGCGGCCTCAGATACGCAGTATTTT.

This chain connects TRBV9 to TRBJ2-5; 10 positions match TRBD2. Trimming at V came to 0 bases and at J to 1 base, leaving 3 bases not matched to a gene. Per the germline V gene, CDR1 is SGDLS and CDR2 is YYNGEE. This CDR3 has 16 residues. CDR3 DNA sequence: TGTGCCAGCAGCGTAGCGTCTAGCGGGAGCCAAGAGACCCAGTACTTC. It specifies CASSVASSGSQETQYF.

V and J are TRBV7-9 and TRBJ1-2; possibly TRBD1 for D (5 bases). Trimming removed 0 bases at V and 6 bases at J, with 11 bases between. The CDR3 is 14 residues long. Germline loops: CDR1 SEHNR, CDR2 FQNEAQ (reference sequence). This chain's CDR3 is CASSLAWTSNGYTF. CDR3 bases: TGTGCCAGCAGCTTAGCATGGACAAGCAATGGCTACACCTTC.

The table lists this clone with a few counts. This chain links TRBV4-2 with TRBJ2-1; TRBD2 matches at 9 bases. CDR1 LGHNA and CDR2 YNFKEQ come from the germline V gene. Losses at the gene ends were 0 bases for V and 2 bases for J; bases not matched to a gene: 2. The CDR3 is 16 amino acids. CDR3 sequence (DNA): TGTGCCAGCAGCCAAGACGCGGGGGGGGCCTACAATGAGCAGTTCTTC. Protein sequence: CASSQDAGGAYNEQFF.

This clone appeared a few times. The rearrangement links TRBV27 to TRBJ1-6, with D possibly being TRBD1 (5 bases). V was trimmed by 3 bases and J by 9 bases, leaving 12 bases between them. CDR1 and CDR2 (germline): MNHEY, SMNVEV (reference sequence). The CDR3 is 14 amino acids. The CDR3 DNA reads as TGTGCCAGCAGTTTGGGGAGGAGGGGTTCACCCCTCCACTTT. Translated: CASSLGRRGSPLHF.

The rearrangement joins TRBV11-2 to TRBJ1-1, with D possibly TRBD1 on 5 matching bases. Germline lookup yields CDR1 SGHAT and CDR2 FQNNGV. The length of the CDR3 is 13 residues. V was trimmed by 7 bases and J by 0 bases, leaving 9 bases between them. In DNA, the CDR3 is TGTGCCAGCACGGGACTCATGAACACTGAAGCTTTCTTT. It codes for CASTGLMNTEAFF.

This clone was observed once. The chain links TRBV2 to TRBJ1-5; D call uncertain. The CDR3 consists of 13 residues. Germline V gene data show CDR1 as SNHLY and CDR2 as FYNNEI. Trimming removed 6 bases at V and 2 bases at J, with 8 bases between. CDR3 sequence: CASRGEGNQPQHF. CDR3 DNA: TGTGCCAGCAGGGGAGAGGGCAATCAGCCCCAGCATTTT.

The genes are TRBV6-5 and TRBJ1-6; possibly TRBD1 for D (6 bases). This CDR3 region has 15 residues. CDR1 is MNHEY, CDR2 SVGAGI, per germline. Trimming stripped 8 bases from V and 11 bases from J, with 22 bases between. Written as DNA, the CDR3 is TGTGCCAGCTGCGCGGGGGGGCTGGAGTGGACACCCCTCCACTTT. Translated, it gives CASCAGGLEWTPLHF.

The CDR3 region has the DNA TGTGCCAGCAGGATGTTAAGTGGGACAAAAGATACGCAGTATTTT. Encoded protein: CASRMLSGTKDTQYF. J is TRBJ2-3 and V is TRBV6-5, with a tentative D call TRBD1 (6 bases). The CDR3 totals 15 residues. V shed 6 bases and J shed 5 bases, with 18 bases lying between them. CDR1 is MNHEY and CDR2 is SVGAGI in the germline V gene.